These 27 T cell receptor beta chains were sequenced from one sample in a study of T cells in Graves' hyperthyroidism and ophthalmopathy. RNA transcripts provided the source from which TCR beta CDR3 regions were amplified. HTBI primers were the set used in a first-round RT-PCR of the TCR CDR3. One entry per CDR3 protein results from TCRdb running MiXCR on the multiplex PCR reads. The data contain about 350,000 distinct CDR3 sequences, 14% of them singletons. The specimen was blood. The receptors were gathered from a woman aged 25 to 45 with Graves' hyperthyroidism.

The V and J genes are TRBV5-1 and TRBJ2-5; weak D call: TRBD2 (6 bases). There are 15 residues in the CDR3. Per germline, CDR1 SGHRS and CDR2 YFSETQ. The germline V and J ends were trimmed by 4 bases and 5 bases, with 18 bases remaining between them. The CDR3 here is CASSVAGPGRETQYF. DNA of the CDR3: TGCGCCAGCAGCGTTGCCGGGCCAGGGAGGGAGACCCAGTACTTC.

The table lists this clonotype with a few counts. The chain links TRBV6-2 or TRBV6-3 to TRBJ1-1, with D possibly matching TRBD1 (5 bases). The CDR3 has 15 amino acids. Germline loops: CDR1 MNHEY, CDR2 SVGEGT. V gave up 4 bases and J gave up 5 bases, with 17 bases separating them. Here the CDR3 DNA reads TGTGCCAGCAGTTTCCCAGGGCAGGTGAGGACTGAAGCTTTCTTT. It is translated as CASSFPGQVRTEAFF.

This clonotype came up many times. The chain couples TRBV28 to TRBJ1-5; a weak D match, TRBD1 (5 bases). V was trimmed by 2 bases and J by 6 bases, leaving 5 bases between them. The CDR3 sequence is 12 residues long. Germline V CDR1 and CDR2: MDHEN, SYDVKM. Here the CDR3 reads CASSLGGQPQHF. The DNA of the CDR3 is TGTGCCAGCAGTTTAGGGGGTCAGCCCCAGCATTTT.

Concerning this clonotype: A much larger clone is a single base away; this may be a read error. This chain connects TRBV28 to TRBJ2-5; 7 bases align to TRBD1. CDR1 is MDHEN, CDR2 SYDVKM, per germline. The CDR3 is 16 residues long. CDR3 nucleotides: TGTGCCAGCAGTTTCGATCCGGGACAGAGAAAAGAGATCCAGTACTTC. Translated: CASSFDPGQRKEIQYF.

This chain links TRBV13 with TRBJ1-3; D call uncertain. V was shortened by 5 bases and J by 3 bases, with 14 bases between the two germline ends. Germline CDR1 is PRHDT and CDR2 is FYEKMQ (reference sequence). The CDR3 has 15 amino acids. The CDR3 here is CASSPRGSGGNTIYF. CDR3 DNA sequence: TGTGCCAGCAGCCCCCGTGGCAGTGGTGGAAACACCATATATTTT.

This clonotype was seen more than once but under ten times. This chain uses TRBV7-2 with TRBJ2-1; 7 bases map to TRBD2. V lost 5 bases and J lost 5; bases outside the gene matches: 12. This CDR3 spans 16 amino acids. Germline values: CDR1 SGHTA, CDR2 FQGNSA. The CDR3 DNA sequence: TGTGCCAGCAGCGGTCTTTCGAGGGGAGGGGACAATGAGCAGTTCTTC. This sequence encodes CASSGLSRGGDNEQFF.

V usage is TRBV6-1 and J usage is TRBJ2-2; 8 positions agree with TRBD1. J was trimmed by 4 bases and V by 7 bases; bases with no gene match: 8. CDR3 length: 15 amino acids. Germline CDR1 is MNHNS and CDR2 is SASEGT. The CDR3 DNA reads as TGTGCCAGCACCGATTTTACAGGGGGCACCGGGGAGCTGTTTTTT. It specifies CASTDFTGGTGELFF.

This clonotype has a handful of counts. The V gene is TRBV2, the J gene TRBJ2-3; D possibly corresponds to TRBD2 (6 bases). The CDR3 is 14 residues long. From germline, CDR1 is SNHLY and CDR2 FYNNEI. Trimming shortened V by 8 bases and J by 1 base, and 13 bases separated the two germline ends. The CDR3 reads CASVVREGTDTQYF. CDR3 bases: TGTGCCAGCGTAGTTAGGGAGGGCACAGATACGCAGTATTTT.

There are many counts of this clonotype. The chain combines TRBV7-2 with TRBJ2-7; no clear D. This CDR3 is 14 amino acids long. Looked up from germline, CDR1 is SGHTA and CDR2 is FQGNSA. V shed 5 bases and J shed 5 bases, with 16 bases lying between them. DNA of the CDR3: TGTGCCAGCAGCCTCGGCGTAAGGAACGACGAGCAGTACTTC. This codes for CASSLGVRNDEQYF.

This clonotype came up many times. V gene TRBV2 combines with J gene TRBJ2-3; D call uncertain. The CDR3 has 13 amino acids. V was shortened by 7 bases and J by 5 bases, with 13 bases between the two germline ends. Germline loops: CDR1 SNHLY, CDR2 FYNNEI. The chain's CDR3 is CASKGALGDTQYF. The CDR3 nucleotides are TGTGCCAGCAAGGGCGCGTTGGGAGATACGCAGTATTTT.

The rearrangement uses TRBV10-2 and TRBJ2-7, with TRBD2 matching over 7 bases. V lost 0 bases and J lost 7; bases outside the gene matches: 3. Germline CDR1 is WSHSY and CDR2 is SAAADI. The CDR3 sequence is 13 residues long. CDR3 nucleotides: TGCGCCAGCAGTGAGTCGTGGGGGGGTGAGCAGTACTTC. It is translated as CASSESWGGEQYF.

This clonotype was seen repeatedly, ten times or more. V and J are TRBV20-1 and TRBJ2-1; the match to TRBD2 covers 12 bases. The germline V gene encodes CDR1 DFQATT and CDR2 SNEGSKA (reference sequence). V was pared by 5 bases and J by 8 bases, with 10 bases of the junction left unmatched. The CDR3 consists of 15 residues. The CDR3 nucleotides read TGCAGTGCTGTCCGACTAGCGGGAGTCGGAGATGAGCAGTTCTTC. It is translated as CSAVRLAGVGDEQFF.

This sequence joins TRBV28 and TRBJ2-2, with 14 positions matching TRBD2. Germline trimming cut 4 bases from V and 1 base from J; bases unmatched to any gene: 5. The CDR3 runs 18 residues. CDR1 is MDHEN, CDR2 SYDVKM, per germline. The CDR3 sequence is CASSSGTSGSRNTGELFF. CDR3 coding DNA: TGTGCCAGCAGTTCCGGGACTAGCGGGAGTCGGAACACCGGGGAGCTGTTTTTT.

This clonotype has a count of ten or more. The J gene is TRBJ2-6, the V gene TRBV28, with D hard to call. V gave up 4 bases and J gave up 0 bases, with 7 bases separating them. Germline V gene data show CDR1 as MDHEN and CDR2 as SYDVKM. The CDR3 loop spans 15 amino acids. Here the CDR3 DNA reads TGTGCCAGCAGTTATACCATCTCTGGGGCCAACGTCCTGACTTTC. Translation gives CASSYTISGANVLTF.

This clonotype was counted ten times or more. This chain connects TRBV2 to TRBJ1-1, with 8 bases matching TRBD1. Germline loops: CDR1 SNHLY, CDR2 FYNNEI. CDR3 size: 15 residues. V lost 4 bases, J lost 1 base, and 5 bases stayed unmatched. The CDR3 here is CASSVQGASNTEAFF. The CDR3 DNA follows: TGTGCCAGCAGTGTCCAGGGGGCGTCGAACACTGAAGCTTTCTTT.

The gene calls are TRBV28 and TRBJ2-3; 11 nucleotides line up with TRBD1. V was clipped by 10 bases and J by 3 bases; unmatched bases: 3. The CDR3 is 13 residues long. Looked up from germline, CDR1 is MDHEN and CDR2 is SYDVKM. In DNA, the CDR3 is TGTGCCACCGGGACAGGGGGGACAGATACGCAGTATTTT. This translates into CATGTGGTDTQYF. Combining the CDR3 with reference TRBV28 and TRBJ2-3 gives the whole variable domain DVKVTQSSRYLVKRTGEKVFLECVQDMDHENMFWYRQDPGLGLRLIYFSYDVKMKEKGDIPEGYSVSREKKERFSLILESASTNQTSMYLCATGTGGTDTQYFGPGTRLTVL.

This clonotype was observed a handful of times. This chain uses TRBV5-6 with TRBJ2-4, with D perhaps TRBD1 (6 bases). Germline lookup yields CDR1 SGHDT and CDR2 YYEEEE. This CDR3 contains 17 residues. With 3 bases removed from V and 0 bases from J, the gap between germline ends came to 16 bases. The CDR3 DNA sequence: TGTGCCAGCAGCTCCCGGGACACGGCCCTAGCCAAAAACATTCAGTACTTC. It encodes CASSSRDTALAKNIQYF. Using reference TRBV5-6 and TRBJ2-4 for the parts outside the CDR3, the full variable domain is DAGVTQSPTHLIKTRGQQVTLRCSPKSGHDTVSWYQQALGQGPQFIFQYYEEEERQRGNFPDRFSGHQFPNYSSELNVNALLLGDSALYLCASSSRDTALAKNIQYFGAGTRLSVL.

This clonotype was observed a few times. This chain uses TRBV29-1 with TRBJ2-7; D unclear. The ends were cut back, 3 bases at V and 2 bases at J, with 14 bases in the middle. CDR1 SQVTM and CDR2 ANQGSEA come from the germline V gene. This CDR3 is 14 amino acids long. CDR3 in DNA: TGCAGCGTTGAGCCGGGTCCTTGGGCCTACGAGCAGTACTTC. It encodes CSVEPGPWAYEQYF.

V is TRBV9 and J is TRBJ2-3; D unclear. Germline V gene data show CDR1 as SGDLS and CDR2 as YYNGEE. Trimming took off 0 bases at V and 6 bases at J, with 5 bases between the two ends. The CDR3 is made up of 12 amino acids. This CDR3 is CASSVDSDTQYF. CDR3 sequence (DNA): TGTGCCAGCAGCGTAGACTCCGATACGCAGTATTTT.

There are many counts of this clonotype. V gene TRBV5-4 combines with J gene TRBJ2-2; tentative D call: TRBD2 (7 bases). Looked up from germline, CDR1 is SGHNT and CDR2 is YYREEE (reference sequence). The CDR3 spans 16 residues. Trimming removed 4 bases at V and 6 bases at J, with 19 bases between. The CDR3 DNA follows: TGTGCCAGCAGCCTCGGAAACGGGGGGCGCCCCGGGGAGCTGTTTTTT. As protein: CASSLGNGGRPGELFF.

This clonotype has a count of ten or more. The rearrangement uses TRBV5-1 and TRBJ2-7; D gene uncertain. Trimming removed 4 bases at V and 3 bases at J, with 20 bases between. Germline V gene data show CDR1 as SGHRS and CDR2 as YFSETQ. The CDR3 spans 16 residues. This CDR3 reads CASSLLVRELGYEQYF. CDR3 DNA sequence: TGCGCCAGCAGCCTGCTGGTCCGAGAGTTAGGCTACGAGCAGTACTTC.

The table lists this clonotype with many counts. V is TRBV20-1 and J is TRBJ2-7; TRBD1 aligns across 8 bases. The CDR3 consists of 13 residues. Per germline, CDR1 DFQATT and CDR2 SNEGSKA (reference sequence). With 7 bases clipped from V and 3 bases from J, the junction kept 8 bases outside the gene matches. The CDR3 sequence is CSVPGRGLYEQYF. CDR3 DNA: TGCAGTGTTCCAGGCAGGGGGCTCTACGAGCAGTACTTC.

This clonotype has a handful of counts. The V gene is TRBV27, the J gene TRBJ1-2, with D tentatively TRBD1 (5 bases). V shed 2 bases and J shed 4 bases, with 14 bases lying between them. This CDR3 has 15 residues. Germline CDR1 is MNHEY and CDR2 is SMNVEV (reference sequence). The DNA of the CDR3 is TGTGCCAGCAGTTTAATGTCCTCGGGGGTCTATGGCTACACCTTC. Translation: CASSLMSSGVYGYTF.

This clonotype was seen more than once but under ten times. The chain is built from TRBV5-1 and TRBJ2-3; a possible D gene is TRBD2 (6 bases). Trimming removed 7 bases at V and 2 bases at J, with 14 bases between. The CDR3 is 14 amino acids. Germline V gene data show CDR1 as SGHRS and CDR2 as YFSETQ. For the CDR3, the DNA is TGCGCCAGCCGCGGGGAGAGTCCCACAGATACGCAGTATTTT. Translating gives CASRGESPTDTQYF.

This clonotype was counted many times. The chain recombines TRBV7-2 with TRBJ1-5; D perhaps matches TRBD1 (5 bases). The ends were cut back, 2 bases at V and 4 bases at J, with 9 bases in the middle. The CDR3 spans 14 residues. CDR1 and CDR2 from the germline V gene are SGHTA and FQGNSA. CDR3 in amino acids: CASSLWGDNQPQHF. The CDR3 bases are TGTGCCAGCAGCTTATGGGGGGATAATCAGCCCCAGCATTTT.

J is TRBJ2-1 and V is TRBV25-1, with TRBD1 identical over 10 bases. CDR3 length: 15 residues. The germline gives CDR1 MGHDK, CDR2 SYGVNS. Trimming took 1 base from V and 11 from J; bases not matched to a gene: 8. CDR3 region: CASSELGDRGEKQFF. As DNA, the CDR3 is TGTGCCAGCAGTGAATTGGGGGACAGGGGAGAAAAGCAGTTCTTC.

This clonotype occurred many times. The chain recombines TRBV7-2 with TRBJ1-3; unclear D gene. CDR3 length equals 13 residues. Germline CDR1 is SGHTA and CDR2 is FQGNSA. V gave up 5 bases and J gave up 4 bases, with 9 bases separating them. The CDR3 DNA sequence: TGTGCCAGCAGCCCAAGCAGGGGAAACACCATATATTTT. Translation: CASSPSRGNTIYF.